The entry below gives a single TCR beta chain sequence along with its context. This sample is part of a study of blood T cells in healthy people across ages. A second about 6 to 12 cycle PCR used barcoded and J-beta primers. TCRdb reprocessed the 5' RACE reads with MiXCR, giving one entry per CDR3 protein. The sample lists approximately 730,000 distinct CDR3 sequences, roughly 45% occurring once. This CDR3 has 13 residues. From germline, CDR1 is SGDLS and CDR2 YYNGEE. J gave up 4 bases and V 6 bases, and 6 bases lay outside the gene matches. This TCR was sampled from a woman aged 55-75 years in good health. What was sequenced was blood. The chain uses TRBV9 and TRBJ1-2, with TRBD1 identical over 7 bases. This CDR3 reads CASTQGETYGYTF. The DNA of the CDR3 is TGTGCCAGCACCCAGGGGGAGACCTATGGCTACACCTTC.